Each of the 17 T cell receptor beta chains below was sequenced from the same sample in a study of early T cells in non-severe SARS-CoV-2 infection. TCRdb independently ran MiXCR on the 5' RACE reads; one entry per CDR3 protein. The table records some 91,000 distinct CDR3 sequences, about 10% of them present only once. The sequenced sample was whole blood, obtained at baseline. The receptors were gathered from an adult who was a healthcare worker with PCR-confirmed SARS-CoV-2 infection or an uninfected control (not recorded which).

The V gene is TRBV19, the J gene TRBJ1-1, with D perhaps TRBD1 (5 bases). CDR1 LNHDA and CDR2 SQIVND come from the germline V gene (reference sequence). The CDR3 consists of 12 residues. Trimming left V 4 bases short and J 7 bases short, with 10 bases between. Here the CDR3 reads CASSTRGGEAFF. The CDR3 DNA reads TGTGCCAGTAGTACCCGGGGCGGTGAAGCTTTCTTT.

The chain is built from TRBV6-1 and TRBJ2-1; perhaps TRBD2 as D (6 bases). The CDR3 runs 15 residues. The germline gives CDR1 MNHNS, CDR2 SASEGT. The ends were cut back, 6 bases at V and 0 bases at J, with 12 bases in the middle. This CDR3 reads CASSASESSYNEQFF. CDR3 nucleotide sequence: TGTGCCAGCAGCGCTAGCGAGAGCTCCTACAATGAGCAGTTCTTC.

This clonotype was detected only a few times. V and J are TRBV29-1 and TRBJ2-2; D is undetermined. This CDR3 has 12 amino acids. CDR1 SQVTM and CDR2 ANQGSEA come from the germline V gene. Trimming cost V 5 bases and J 0 bases, with 4 bases left between them. CDR3 coding DNA: TGCAGCGTTACCACGAACACCGGGGAGCTGTTTTTT. Translating gives CSVTTNTGELFF.

The chain couples TRBV2 to TRBJ2-3, with TRBD1 as a possible D gene (5 bases). The CDR3 is 14 residues long. The V gene's germline CDR1 is SNHLY and CDR2 FYNNEI. The V end lost 1 base, the J end lost 2 bases, and 7 bases lay between the germline ends. The CDR3 DNA follows: TGTGCCAGCAGTGAAGAGGGGATCACAGATACGCAGTATTTT. Its translation is CASSEEGITDTQYF.

This clonotype was seen repeatedly, ten times or more. This rearrangement joins TRBV6-1 to TRBJ2-1; D is possibly TRBD1 or TRBD2 (5 bases each). Deletions cut 0 bases from V and 15 bases from J, with 21 bases between. This CDR3 has 15 amino acids. Germline CDR1 MNHNS, CDR2 SASEGT. The CDR3 DNA is TGTGCCAGCAGTGAAGCCCCGGGACCCTACGGTGCGGGGTTCTTC. The encoded protein is CASSEAPGPYGAGFF.

This rearrangement joins TRBV6-5 to TRBJ2-3; weak D call: TRBD1 (5 bases). The CDR3 loop spans 17 amino acids. CDR1 and CDR2 from the germline V gene are MNHEY and SVGAGI. V was shortened by 5 bases and J by 4 bases, with 22 bases between the two germline ends. This CDR3 is CASSRPTRQLKADTQYF. The CDR3 DNA reads as TGTGCCAGCAGTCGACCCACACGACAGTTGAAGGCAGATACGCAGTATTTT.

This clonotype was seen repeatedly, ten times or more. The V and J genes are TRBV20-1 and TRBJ2-5; maybe TRBD2 (6 bases). The CDR3 covers 16 residues. V shed 3 bases and J shed 1 base, with 18 bases lying between them. Germline V gene sequence: CDR1 DFQATT, CDR2 SNEGSKA (reference sequence). CDR3 sequence (DNA): TGCAGTGCTAGGATCCTGGTTAGCGGAGGCCAAGAGACCCAGTACTTC. Amino acid sequence: CSARILVSGGQETQYF.

In this sample, this clonotype turned up many times. The chain is built from TRBV3-1 and TRBJ1-6; no reliable D call. The V end lost 3 bases, the J end lost 7 bases, and 13 bases lay between the germline ends. This CDR3 is 15 amino acids long. Germline values: CDR1 LGHDT, CDR2 YNNKEL (reference sequence). This CDR3 is CASSHPAGSNSPLHF. In DNA form, the CDR3 reads TGTGCCAGCAGCCATCCGGCAGGATCAAATTCACCCCTCCACTTT. Using reference TRBV3-1 and TRBJ1-6 for the parts outside the CDR3, the full variable domain is DTAVSQTPKYLVTQMGNDKSIKCEQNLGHDTMYWYKQDSKKFLKIMFSYNNKELIINETVPNRFSPKSPDKAHLNLHINSLELGDSAVYFCASSHPAGSNSPLHFGNGTRLTVT.

This clonotype has ten or more counts. At one of its ends the junction is not consistent with the germline gene, which may arise from a read error. The chain joins TRBV24-1 to TRBJ1-5; D might be TRBD1 (5 bases). Germline CDR1 and CDR2: KGHDR and SFDVKD. CDR3 length: 12 amino acids. The DNA of the CDR3 is TGTGCCACCAGTGATTTGTTGGGACCGATATTTTTT. Its protein product is CATSDLLGPIFF.

The chain carries TRBV11-2 and TRBJ2-1; 7 nucleotides line up with TRBD1. This CDR3 contains 16 residues. From germline, CDR1 is SGHAT and CDR2 FQNNGV. V lost 0 bases to trimming and J lost 2 bases; unmatched junction nucleotides: 4. The CDR3 DNA is TGTGCCAGCAGCTTAGAAAGACAGGGCACCTACAATGAGCAGTTCTTC. Protein product: CASSLERQGTYNEQFF.

This clonotype was seen many times. The V and J genes are TRBV15 and TRBJ2-3; D gene uncertain. The germline V gene has CDR1 LNHNV and CDR2 YYDKDF (reference sequence). The ends were cut back, 5 bases at V and 0 bases at J, with 9 bases in the middle. The CDR3 consists of 14 residues. CDR3 sequence reads: CATSDLSSTDTQYF. The CDR3 DNA reads TGTGCCACCAGCGACCTTAGTAGCACAGATACGCAGTATTTT. Full variable domain (outside the CDR3, taken from reference TRBV15 and TRBJ2-3): DAMVIQNPRYQVTQFGKPVTLSCSQTLNHNVMYWYQQKSSQAPKLLFHYYDKDFNNEADTPDNFQSRRPNTSFCFLDIRSPGLGDTAMYLCATSDLSSTDTQYFGPGTRLTVL.

This clonotype was seen only a few times. The rearrangement uses TRBV4-2 and TRBJ1-3; TRBD1 matches at 7 bases. The V and J ends lost 2 bases and 4 bases, in that order; junction bases with no gene match: 11. The CDR3 contains 17 residues. Germline assignment: CDR1 LGHNA and CDR2 YNFKEQ. The DNA of the CDR3 is TGTGCCAGCAGCCAAAACTCAGGGGGATTAGGAGGAAACACCATATATTTT. This translates into CASSQNSGGLGGNTIYF.

The sample holds a few counts of this clonotype. V usage is TRBV29-1 and J usage is TRBJ1-1; D might be TRBD1 (5 bases). CDR3 size: 12 residues. V was pared by 7 bases and J by 1 base, with 10 bases between. The V gene's germline CDR1 is SQVTM and CDR2 ANQGSEA. CDR3 DNA sequence: TGCAGCGGGGGGGTCGGGAACACTGAAGCTTTCTTT. Protein sequence: CSGGVGNTEAFF. Full variable domain (rest looked up from reference TRBV29-1 and TRBJ1-1): SAVISQKPSRDICQRGTSLTIQCQVDSQVTMMFWYRQQPGQSLTLIATANQGSEATYESGFVIDKFPISRPNLTFSTLTVSNMSPEDSSIYLCSGGVGNTEAFFGQGTRLTVV.

This clonotype was recorded only once. One end of the junction fails to match germline, which may point to a read error. This rearrangement joins TRBV10-3 to TRBJ2-7; D possibly matches TRBD1 or TRBD2 (6 bases each). The germline CDR1 and CDR2 sequences are ENHRY and SYGVKD. The CDR3 is 15 residues long. In nucleotides, the CDR3 is TGTGCCATCACCCGAGGGGGGCCTAATTCCTACAAGCAGTACTTC. It is translated as CAITRGGPNSYKQYF.

This clonotype was observed many times. This chain connects TRBV6-4 to TRBJ2-6, with a possible D match to TRBD1 (6 bases). Trimming left V 4 bases short and J 0 bases short, with 13 bases between. The CDR3 contains 17 residues. Germline CDR1 MRHNA, CDR2 SNTAGT. The CDR3 DNA reads as TGTGCCAGCAGTGCAGGACAGTCCTTCTCTGGGGCCAACGTCCTGACTTTC. Its translation: CASSAGQSFSGANVLTF.

This chain uses TRBV5-1 with TRBJ2-2; 7 bases are shared with TRBD1. CDR3 length equals 16 residues. The V segment lost 8 bases and the J segment 4 bases; nucleotides outside the gene matches: 14. Germline V CDR1 and CDR2: SGHRS, YFSETQ. In DNA form, the CDR3 reads TGCGCCAGTAGATCAGAGGGGGCTTTGAGCACCGGGGAGCTGTTTTTT. It yields the protein CASRSEGALSTGELFF. Full variable domain (outside the CDR3, taken from reference TRBV5-1 and TRBJ2-2): KAGVTQTPRYLIKTRGQQVTLSCSPISGHRSVSWYQQTPGQGLQFLFEYFSETQRNKGNFPGRFSGRQFSNSRSEMNVSTLELGDSALYLCASRSEGALSTGELFFGEGSRLTVL.

V gene TRBV9 combines with J gene TRBJ1-1; D is perhaps TRBD1 (6 bases). Trimming took 0 bases from V and 2 from J, leaving 14 bases between them. This CDR3 comprises 16 residues. Germline-derived CDR1 and CDR2 are SGDLS and YYNGEE. The CDR3 region has the DNA TGTGCCAGCAGCGTAGGTTCCAGGGGCCCAAACACTGAAGCTTTCTTT. Amino acid sequence: CASSVGSRGPNTEAFF. Together with reference TRBV9 and TRBJ1-1, the CDR3 gives the full variable domain: DSGVTQTPKHLITATGQRVTLRCSPRSGDLSVYWYQQSLDQGLQFLIQYYNGEERAKGNILERFSAQQFPDLHSELNLSSLELGDSALYFCASSVGSRGPNTEAFFGQGTRLTVV.